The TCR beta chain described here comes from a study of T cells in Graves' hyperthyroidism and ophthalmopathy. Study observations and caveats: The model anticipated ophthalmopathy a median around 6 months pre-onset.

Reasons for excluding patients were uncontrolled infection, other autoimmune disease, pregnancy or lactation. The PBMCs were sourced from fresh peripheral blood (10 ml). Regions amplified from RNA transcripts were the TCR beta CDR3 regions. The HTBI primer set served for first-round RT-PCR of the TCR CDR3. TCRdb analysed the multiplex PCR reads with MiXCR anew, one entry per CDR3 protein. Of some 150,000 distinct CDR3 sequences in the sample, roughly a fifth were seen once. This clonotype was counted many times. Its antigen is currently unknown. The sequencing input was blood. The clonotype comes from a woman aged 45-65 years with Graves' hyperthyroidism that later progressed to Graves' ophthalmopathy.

The CDR3 coding sequence is TGCAGTGCTGCACTAGCGGGAGTGGGGGCAGATACGCAGTATTTT. Protein: CSAALAGVGADTQYF. The chain combines TRBV20-1 with TRBJ2-3, with 11 bases fitting TRBD2. There are 15 residues in the CDR3. Germline loops: CDR1 DFQATT, CDR2 SNEGSKA (reference sequence). The V and J ends lost 5 bases and 4 bases, in that order; junction bases with no gene match: 8.